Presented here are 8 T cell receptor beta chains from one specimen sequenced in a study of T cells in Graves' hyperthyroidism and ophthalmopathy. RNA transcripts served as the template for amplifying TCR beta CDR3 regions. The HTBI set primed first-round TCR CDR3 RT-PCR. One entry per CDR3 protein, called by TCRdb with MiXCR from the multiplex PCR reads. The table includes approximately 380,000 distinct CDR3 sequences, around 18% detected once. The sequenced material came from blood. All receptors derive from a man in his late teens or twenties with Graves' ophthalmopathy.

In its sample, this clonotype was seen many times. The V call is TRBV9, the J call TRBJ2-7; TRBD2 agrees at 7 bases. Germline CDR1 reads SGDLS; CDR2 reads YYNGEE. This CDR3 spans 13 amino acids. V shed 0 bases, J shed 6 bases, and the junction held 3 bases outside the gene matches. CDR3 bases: TGTGCCAGCAGCGTAGTTTTAGCGGGCGAGCAGTACTTC. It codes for CASSVVLAGEQYF.

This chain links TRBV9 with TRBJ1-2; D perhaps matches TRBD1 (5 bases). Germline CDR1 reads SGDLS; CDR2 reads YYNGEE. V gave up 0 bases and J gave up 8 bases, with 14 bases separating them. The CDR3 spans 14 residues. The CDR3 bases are TGTGCCAGCAGCGTAGAGGGCAGGGCTGACGGCTACACCTTC. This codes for CASSVEGRADGYTF.

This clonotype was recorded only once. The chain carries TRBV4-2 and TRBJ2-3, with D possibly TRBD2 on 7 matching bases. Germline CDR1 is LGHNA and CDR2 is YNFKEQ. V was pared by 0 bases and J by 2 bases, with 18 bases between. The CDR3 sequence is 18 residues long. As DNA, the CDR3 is TGTGCCAGCAGCCAAGATGATGGCGGGGGCCCCACCACAGATACGCAGTATTTT. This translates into CASSQDDGGGPTTDTQYF.

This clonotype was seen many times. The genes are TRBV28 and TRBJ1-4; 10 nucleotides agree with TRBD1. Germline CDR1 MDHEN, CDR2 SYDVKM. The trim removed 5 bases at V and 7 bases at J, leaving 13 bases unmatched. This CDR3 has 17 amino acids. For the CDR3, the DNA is TGTGCCAGCAGTACCCGACCGGGACAGGGGATTTCTGAAAAACTGTTTTTT. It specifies CASSTRPGQGISEKLFF.

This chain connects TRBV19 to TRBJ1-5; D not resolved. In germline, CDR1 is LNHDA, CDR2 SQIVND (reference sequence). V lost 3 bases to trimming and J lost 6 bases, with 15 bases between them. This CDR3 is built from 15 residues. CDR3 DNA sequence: TGTGCCAGTAGTATTATCATAGGAGGTTTTCAGCCCCAGCATTTT. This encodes CASSIIIGGFQPQHF.

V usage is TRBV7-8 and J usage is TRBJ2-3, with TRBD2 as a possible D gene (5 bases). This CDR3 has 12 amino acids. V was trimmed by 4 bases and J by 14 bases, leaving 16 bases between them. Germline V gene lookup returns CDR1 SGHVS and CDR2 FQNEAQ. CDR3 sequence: CASSWGEEARYF. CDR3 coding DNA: TGTGCCAGCAGCTGGGGTGAGGAGGCGAGGTATTTT. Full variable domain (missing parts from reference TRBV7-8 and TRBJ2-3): GAGVSQSPRYKVAKRGQDVALRCDPISGHVSLFWYQQALGQGPEFLTYFQNEAQLDKSGLPSDRFFAERPEGSVSTLKIQRTQQEDSAVYLCASSWGEEARYFGPGTRLTVL.

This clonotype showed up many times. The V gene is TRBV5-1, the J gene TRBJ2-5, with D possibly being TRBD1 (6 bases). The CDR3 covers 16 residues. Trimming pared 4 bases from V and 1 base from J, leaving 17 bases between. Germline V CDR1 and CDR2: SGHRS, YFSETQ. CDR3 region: CASSPTPTGGQETQYF. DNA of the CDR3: TGCGCCAGCAGCCCTACCCCGACAGGTGGCCAAGAGACCCAGTACTTC.

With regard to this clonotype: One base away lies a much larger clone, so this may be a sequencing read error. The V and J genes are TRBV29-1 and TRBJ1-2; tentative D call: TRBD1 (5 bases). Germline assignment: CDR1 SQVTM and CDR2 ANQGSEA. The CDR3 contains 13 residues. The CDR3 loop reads CSVVRGQYYDYTF. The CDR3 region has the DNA TGCAGCGTTGTCCGGGGCCAGTACTATGACTACACCTTC.